In its sample, the clone carrying this T cell receptor beta chain was seen a few times. These data belong to a study of T cell clonotyping in hematopoietic cell transplantation. The data were produced by immunoSEQ multiplex PCR, yet TCRdb's version contains in-frame clones alone and is incomplete. The sample has roughly 16,000 clones, 93% seen once. Noted time point: recipient sample about 28 days before transplant, after cytoreduction. The germline V and J ends were trimmed by 4 bases and 3 bases, with 14 bases remaining between them. This CDR3 is built from 14 residues. The germline CDR1 and CDR2 sequences are SGHRS and YFSETQ.

This sequence originates from a man between 18 and 35 years old with biphenotypic leukemia. Some clones in this sample may be carry-over from other donors' samples. This rearrangement joins TRBV5-1 to TRBJ2-7; tentatively, D is TRBD1 (6 bases). Material: peripheral blood mononuclear cells, obtained before stem cell transplant. The CDR3 bases are TGCGCCAGCAGCCCTGGGACATTTCTCTACGAGCAGTACTTC. It yields the protein CASSPGTFLYEQYF. Supplemented by reference TRBV5-1 and TRBJ2-7, the full variable domain reads KAGVTQTPRYLIKTRGQQVTLSCSPISGHRSVSWYQQTPGQGLQFLFEYFSETQRNKGNFPGRFSGRQFSNSRSEMNVSTLELGDSALYLCASSPGTFLYEQYFGPGTRLTVT.